This T cell receptor (beta chain) was obtained from a study of OX40 agonist ivuxolimab in advanced cancers. Across the whole study: Ivuxolimab, an agonistic anti-OX40 (CD134) antibody, was given to patients. Overall study results and limits: Clones of CD4+ and CD8+ blood T cells grew by week 6 at doses of 0.1 to 3.0 mg/kg.

With respect to this clone: Its matching antigen is unknown.

Samples were taken at baseline and on day 1 of cycles 4 and 7. V shed 0 bases, J shed 5 bases, and the junction held 6 bases outside the gene matches. This CDR3 comprises 16 residues. Germline loops: CDR1 MGHRA, CDR2 YSYEKL. TCRdb's table, derived via immunoSEQ multiplex PCR, lists solely in-frame clones and lacks some. Among tens of thousands of clones listed, roughly 85% were seen once. Sequenced here: CD4+ or CD8+ T cells sorted from blood, sampled in a trial of the OX40 agonist ivuxolimab. The chain uses TRBV4-1 and TRBJ2-2; 7 nucleotides agree with TRBD2. The sequence derives from an adult with an advanced solid tumor such as melanoma, head and neck, liver or kidney cancer. The CDR3 DNA reads as TGCGCCAGCAGCCAAGATCCGGGACTACAAACCGGGGAGCTGTTTTTT. Translating gives CASSQDPGLQTGELFF.